The present T cell receptor (beta chain) was sequenced within a study of blood T cell repertoires in COVID-19. Study-wide context: Sites across the United States, Italy and Spain contributed samples from acute and convalescent COVID-19.

The repertoire was sequenced with immunoSEQ multiplex PCR; TCRdb's copy has only in-frame clones and lacks some. The sample contains about 200,000 clones, roughly 88% of which appear only once. Germline CDR1 is SNHLY and CDR2 is FYNNEI. V gave up 6 bases and J gave up 6 bases; unmatched junction bases: 10. The CDR3 loop spans 15 amino acids. The receptor was derived from a human donor in a cohort sampled during active COVID-19. The chain is built from TRBV2 and TRBJ2-7; 11 bases align to TRBD2. The sequencing sample was made of peripheral blood. The CDR3 region has the DNA TGTGCCAGCAGAAGAACGACTAGCGGGATGGTCGAGCAGTACTTC. Translating it yields CASRRTTSGMVEQYF.